This entry concerns a single TCR beta chain. Its antigen is undetermined. The PCR ran on 60 Vbeta and 13 Jbeta primers. Profiling relied on immunoSEQ multiplex PCR, and the TCRdb table lists in-frame clones only, not all of them. The table has about 89,000 clones, roughly three quarters seen once. V lost 5 bases and J 6 bases, leaving 15 bases between the germline ends. This CDR3 is 13 amino acids long. The germline V gene has CDR1 SQVTM and CDR2 ANQGSEA. The data were taken from a study of cytomegalovirus exposure and HLA in healthy donors. Overall study results and limits: Rare sequences made up most TCRs, while some public TCRs were found in many donors.

Sequenced input: PBMCs. This clonotype was sampled from a male donor in good health and CMV-seronegative. The chain joins TRBV29-1 to TRBJ2-3, with D possibly matching TRBD2 (6 bases). The CDR3 sequence is CSVPRGVEDTQYF. CDR3 DNA sequence: TGCAGCGTTCCCCGCGGGGTGGAGGATACGCAGTATTTT.